Sequencing of this T cell receptor (beta chain) was carried out in a study of human T cells and chemical hapten exposure. Time point of the sample: patch test 3, about 24 weeks after DPC sensitization. Treatment specified: therapeutic diphenylcyclopropenone sensitization with weekly scalp DPC. Total RNA was isolated from whole blood that had not been fractionated. This clonotype was seen ten or more times. TCRdb recomputed calls from the RACE reads with MiXCR, one row per CDR3 protein. The sample carries more than 35,000 distinct CDR3 sequences, roughly an eighth recorded once. V shed 5 bases and J 7 bases; nucleotides not matched to a gene: 8. Germline V gives CDR1 MDHEN, CDR2 SYDVKM. The CDR3 is 15 residues long.

The specimen was whole blood, collected in connection with sensitization to the hapten diphenylcyclopropenone (DPC). This chain joins TRBV28 and TRBJ2-3; TRBD2 matches at 11 bases. The clonotype originates from a woman aged 40 to 50 with alopecia areata. Some clones in this sample may be carry-over from other donors' samples. Here the CDR3 reads CASSLGGLAAYTQYF. CDR3 in DNA: TGTGCCAGCAGTCTGGGGGGACTAGCGGCCTATACGCAGTATTTT.